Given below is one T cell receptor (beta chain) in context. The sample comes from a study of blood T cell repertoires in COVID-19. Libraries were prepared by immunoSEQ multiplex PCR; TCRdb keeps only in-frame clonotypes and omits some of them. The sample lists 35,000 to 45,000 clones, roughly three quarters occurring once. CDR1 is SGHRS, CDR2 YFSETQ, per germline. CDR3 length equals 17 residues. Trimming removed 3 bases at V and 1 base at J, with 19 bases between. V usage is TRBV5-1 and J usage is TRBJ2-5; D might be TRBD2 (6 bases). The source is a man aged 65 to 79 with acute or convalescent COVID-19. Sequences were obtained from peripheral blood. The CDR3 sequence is CASSSGVAVQGQETQYF. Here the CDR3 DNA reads TGCGCCAGCAGCTCGGGGGTCGCAGTCCAGGGCCAAGAGACCCAGTACTTC. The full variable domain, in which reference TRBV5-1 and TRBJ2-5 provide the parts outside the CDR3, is KAGVTQTPRYLIKTRGQQVTLSCSPISGHRSVSWYQQTPGQGLQFLFEYFSETQRNKGNFPGRFSGRQFSNSRSEMNVSTLELGDSALYLCASSSGVAVQGQETQYFGPGTRLLVL.